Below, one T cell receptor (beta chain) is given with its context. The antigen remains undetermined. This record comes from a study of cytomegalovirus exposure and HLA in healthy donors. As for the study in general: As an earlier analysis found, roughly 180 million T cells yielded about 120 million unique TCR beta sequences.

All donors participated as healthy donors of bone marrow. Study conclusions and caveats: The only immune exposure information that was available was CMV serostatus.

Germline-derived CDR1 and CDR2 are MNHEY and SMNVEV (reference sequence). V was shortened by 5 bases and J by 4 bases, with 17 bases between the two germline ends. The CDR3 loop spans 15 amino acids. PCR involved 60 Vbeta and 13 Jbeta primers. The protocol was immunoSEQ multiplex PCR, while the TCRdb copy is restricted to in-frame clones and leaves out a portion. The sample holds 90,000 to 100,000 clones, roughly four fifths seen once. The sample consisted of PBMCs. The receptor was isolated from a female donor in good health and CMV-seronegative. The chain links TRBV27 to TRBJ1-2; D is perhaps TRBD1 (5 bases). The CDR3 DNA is TGTGCCAGCAGTCATTTAGGAGGGGTACGCTATGGCTACACCTTC. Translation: CASSHLGGVRYGYTF.